Below, one TCR beta chain is given with its context. This record comes from a study of control samples from healthy donors and cancer patients. Sequencing was performed with immunoSEQ multiplex PCR; in TCRdb, only in-frame clones are kept and a portion is missing. The sample lists roughly 120,000 clones; more than 85% were seen once. The length of the CDR3 is 16 residues. V lost 5 bases and J lost 6, with 21 bases in between. The germline V gene has CDR1 MDHEN and CDR2 SYDVKM. The chain carries TRBV28 and TRBJ2-3; D unclear. The sequenced sample consisted of blood. This clonotype was obtained from a man in his thirties or forties in good health. The CDR3 DNA reads as TGTGCCAGCAGTCTCCCCTACGGGCCCCCCCATGATACGCAGTATTTT. This sequence encodes CASSLPYGPPHDTQYF.